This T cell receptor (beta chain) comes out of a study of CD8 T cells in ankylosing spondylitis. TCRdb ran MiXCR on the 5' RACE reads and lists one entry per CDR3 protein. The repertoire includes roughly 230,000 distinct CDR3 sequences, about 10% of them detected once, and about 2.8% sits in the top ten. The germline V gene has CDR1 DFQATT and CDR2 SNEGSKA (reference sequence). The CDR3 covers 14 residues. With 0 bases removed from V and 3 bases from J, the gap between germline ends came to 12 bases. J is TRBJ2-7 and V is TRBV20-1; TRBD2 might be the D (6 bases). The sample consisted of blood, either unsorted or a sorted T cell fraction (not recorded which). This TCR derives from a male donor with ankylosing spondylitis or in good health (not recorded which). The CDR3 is CSARDRDGSYEQYF. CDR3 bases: TGCAGTGCTAGAGATCGTGACGGGAGCTACGAGCAGTACTTC.